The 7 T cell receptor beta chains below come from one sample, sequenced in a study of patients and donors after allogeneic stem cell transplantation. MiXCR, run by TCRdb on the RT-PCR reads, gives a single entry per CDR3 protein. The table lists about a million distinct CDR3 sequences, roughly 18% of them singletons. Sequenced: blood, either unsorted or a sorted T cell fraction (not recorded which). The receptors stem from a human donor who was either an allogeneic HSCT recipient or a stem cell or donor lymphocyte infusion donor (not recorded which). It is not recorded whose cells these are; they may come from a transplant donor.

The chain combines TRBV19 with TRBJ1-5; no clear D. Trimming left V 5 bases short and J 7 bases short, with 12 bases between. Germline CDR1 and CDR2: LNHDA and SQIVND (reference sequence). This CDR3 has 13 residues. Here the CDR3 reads CASSDFWEQPQHF. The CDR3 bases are TGTGCCAGTAGTGATTTTTGGGAGCAGCCCCAGCATTTT.

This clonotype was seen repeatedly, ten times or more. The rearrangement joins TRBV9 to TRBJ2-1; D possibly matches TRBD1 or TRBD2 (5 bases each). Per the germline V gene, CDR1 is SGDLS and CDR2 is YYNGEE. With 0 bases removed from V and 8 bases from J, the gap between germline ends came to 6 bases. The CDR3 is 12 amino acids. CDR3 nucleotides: TGTGCCAGCAGCGTAGTGGGGGATGAGCAGTTCTTC. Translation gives CASSVVGDEQFF. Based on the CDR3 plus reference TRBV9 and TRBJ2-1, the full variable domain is DSGVTQTPKHLITATGQRVTLRCSPRSGDLSVYWYQQSLDQGLQFLIQYYNGEERAKGNILERFSAQQFPDLHSELNLSSLELGDSALYFCASSVVGDEQFFGPGTRLTVL.

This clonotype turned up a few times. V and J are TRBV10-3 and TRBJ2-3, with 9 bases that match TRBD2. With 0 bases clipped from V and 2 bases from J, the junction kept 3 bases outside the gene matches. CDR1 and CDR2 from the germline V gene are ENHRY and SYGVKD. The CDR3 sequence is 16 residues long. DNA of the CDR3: TGTGCCATCAGTGAGTCGCTAGCGGGGACCACAGATACGCAGTATTTT. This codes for CAISESLAGTTDTQYF.

Here the CDR3 reads CATSSLDFSYNEQFF. The DNA of the CDR3 is TGTGCCACCAGTTCTCTAGATTTCTCCTACAATGAGCAGTTCTTC. The V call is TRBV15, the J call TRBJ2-1; D ambiguous. The V end lost 6 bases, the J end lost 0 bases, and 12 bases lay between the germline ends. This CDR3 has 15 residues. In germline, CDR1 is LNHNV, CDR2 YYDKDF (reference sequence). The complete variable domain, with remaining parts taken from reference TRBV15 and TRBJ2-1, reads DAMVIQNPRYQVTQFGKPVTLSCSQTLNHNVMYWYQQKSSQAPKLLFHYYDKDFNNEADTPDNFQSRRPNTSFCFLDIRSPGLGDTAMYLCATSSLDFSYNEQFFGPGTRLTVL.

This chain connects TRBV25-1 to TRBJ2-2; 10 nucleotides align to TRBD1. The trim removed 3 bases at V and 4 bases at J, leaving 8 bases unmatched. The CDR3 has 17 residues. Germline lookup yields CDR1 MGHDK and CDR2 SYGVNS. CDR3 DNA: TGTGCCAGCAGTGATTCGGGACAGGGGCAAAGCACCGGGGAGCTGTTTTTT. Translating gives CASSDSGQGQSTGELFF.

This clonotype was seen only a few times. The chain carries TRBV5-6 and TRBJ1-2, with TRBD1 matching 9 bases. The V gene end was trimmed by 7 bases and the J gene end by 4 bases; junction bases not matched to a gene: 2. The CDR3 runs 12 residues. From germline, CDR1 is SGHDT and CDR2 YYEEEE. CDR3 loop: CASETGGYGYTF. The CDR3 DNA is TGTGCCAGCGAGACAGGGGGCTATGGCTACACCTTC.

The CDR3 region has the DNA TGTGCCAGCAGCCAAGATCTTGGCCCCTCCTACGAGCAGTACTTC. Translated, it gives CASSQDLGPSYEQYF. The chain joins TRBV4-2 to TRBJ2-7; no clear D. The germline V and J ends were trimmed by 0 bases and 0 bases, with 9 bases remaining between them. The germline V gene encodes CDR1 LGHNA and CDR2 YNFKEQ. The CDR3 contains 15 residues.